Listed below are T cell receptor beta chains from one sample, sequenced in a study of cytotoxic CD8 clonotypes in ibrutinib-treated CLL. The protocol was immunoSEQ multiplex PCR, while the TCRdb copy is restricted to in-frame clones and leaves out a portion. This sample yields approximately 24,000 clones, of which approximately 81% are seen a single time; more than 7% belongs to the top ten. This specimen consisted of PBMCs, obtained before ibrutinib treatment. These receptors originate from a human donor with chronic lymphocytic leukemia. Each CDR3 is given without its conserved first and last residue. Clone size is not always given. Where it is, it says once, few, many or a class for expanded clones.

NA,TRBV11-1,TRBJ2-1,ASSLAAGGFNNEQF
once,TRBV4-1,TRBJ2-1,ASSQGLGASGSLGNEQF
NA,TRBV7-2,TRBJ2-5,ASSLASETQY
NA,TRBV6-4,TRBJ2-1,ASASDRYNEQF
NA,TRBV30,TRBJ2-1,AWTSTSSYNEQF
NA,TRBV11-2,TRBJ2-2,ASSLGPSPNRGELF
NA,TRBV18,TRBJ1-2,ASSRTFPANYGYT
NA,TRBV7-9,TRBJ2-1,ASSIALGEQF
few,TRBV4-3,TRBJ2-2,ASSQDSRRELF
NA,TRBV5-6,TRBJ1-1,ASSLGHTTEAF
NA,TRBV5-1,TRBJ2-2,ASSLEGGTGELF
NA,TRBV28,TRBJ2-7,ASSFWQGAHRGQQY
once,TRBV25-1,TRBJ2-5,ASSELGGETQY
few,TRBV11-2,TRBJ2-4,ASSFRTGGKNIQY
NA,TRBV2,TRBJ2-5,ASRGDQETQY
NA,TRBV15,TRBJ2-6,ATREGGTGANVLT
NA,TRBV4-2,TRBJ2-1,ASSPKTSDRYNEQF
NA,TRBV6-1,TRBJ1-3,ASSRAVSGNTIY
NA,TRBV16,TRBJ2-1,ASTHSRGTSGSSSYNEQF
medium-sized,TRBV2,TRBJ2-7,ATLGGNYEQY
NA,TRBV18,TRBJ2-1,ASSAQGDPYNEQF
NA,TRBV10-3,TRBJ2-1,AIRSGKSYNEQF
NA,TRBV30,TRBJ2-1,AWSVRIRGEQF
NA,TRBV7-2,TRBJ2-1,ASSRLAGAANEQF
NA,TRBV7-9,TRBJ2-5,ASSPRGRGGGETQY
few,TRBV6-1,TRBJ2-2,ASSPTGELF
NA,TRBV9,TRBJ1-5,ASSVGRDSNQPQH
NA,TRBV7-8,TRBJ2-7,ASSDLREQY
NA,TRBV10-3,TRBJ1-1,AIKEGNTEAF
NA,TRBV19,TRBJ1-5,ASSPQGWVNQPQH
medium-sized,TRBV19,TRBJ1-5,ASSITTGGSNQPQH
NA,TRBV6-6,TRBJ1-5,ASSYSNRVSIQPQH
NA,TRBV5-8,TRBJ2-1,ASSHRVGYEQF
medium-sized,TRBV6-1,TRBJ1-2,ASSGRTTQEGYGYT
NA,TRBV6-4,TRBJ2-1,ASSEGRSSGSRIEQF
NA,TRBV7-6,TRBJ1-2,ASSLATGDGYT
once,TRBV28,TRBJ2-7,ASRSQGLRKGEQY
once,TRBV25-1,TRBJ2-1,ASSDSPGTSGRDEQF
NA,TRBV19,TRBJ2-3,ASKIGGTDTQY
NA,TRBV20-1,TRBJ2-7,SAKEGFEQY
NA,TRBV28,TRBJ1-1,ASSSPTTEAF
once,TRBV7-2,TRBJ2-3,ASSNLAMSTDTQY
NA,TRBV7-3,TRBJ2-2,ASSLLARTGELF
NA,TRBV29-1,TRBJ1-1,SVEVQGARTEAF
NA,TRBV20-1,TRBJ2-3,SDGADTQY
NA,TRBV28,TRBJ2-5,ASTGGMKETQY
NA,TRBV12-5,TRBJ2-1,ASGWRGSYNEQF
NA,TRBV19,TRBJ1-5,ASSRGGSNQPQH
NA,TRBV5-1,TRBJ1-1,ASSLFGENTEAF
NA,TRBV19,TRBJ2-3,ASSIALRDTQY
NA,TRBV6-5,TRBJ1-3,ASSYSGGSGNTIY
NA,TRBV19,TRBJ1-5,ASTEGVLQPQH
NA,TRBV11-2,TRBJ2-3,ASSLDRAFGDTQY
NA,TRBV4-2,TRBJ2-5,ASSQAGQFGETQY
NA,TRBV19,TRBJ2-3,ASSILLATDTQY
NA,TRBV4-3,TRBJ1-1,ASSPDFLPNTEAF